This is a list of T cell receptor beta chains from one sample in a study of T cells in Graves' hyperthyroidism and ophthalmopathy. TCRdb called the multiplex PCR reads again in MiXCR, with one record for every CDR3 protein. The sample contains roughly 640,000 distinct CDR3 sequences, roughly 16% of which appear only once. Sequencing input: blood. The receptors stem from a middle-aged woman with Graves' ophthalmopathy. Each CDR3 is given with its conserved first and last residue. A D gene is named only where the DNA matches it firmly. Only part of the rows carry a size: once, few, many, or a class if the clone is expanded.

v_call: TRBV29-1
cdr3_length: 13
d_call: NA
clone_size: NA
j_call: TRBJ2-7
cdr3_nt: TGCAGCGTAAGGCTAGATTACTACAATGAGCAGTACTTC
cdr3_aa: CSVRLDYYNEQYF

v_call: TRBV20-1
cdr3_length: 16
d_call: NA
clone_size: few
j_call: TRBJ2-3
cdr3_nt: TGCAGTGCTGCCGAGCGTCGCGGGACCTACACAGATACGCAGTATTTT
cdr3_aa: CSAAERRGTYTDTQYF

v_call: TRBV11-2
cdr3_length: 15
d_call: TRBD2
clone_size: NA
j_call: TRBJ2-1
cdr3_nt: TGTGCCAGCAGCACTGGACTAGCGGGAGACGATGAGCAGTTCTTC
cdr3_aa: CASSTGLAGDDEQFF

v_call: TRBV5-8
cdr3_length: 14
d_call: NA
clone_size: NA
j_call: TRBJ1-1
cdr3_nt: TGTGCCAGCAGCTTGGAACCCAAGAACACTGAAGCTTTCTTT
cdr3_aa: CASSLEPKNTEAFF

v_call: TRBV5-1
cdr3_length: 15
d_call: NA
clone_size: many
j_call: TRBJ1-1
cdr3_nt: TGCGCCAGCAGCTTGGGCCGGGGAGCGGGCACTGAAGCTTTCTTT
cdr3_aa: CASSLGRGAGTEAFF

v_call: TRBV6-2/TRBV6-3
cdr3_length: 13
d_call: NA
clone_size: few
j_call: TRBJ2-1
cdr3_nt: TGTGCCAGCAGTTACCTCCCGGGGAATGAGCAGTTCTTC
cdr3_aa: CASSYLPGNEQFF

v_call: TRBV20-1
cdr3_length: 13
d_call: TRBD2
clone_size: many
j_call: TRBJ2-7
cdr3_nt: TGCAGTGCTGTAGAGGGACTAGCCCACGAGCAGTACTTC
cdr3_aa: CSAVEGLAHEQYF

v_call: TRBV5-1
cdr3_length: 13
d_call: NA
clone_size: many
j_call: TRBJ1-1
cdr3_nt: TGCGCCAGCAGCGAGGGGGTCAACACTGAAGCTTTCTTT
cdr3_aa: CASSEGVNTEAFF

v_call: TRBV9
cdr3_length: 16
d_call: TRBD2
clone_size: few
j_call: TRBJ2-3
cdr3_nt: TGTGCCAGCAGCCCAACTAGCGGGGAAAGCACAGATACGCAGTATTTT
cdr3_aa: CASSPTSGESTDTQYF

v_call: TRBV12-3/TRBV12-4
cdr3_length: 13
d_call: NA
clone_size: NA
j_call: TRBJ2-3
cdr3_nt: TGTGCCAGCAGATTAGCAACGATGAATACGCAGTATTTT
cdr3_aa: CASRLATMNTQYF

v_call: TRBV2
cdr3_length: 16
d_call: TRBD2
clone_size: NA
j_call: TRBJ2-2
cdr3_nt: TGTGCCAGCAATTTAGCGGGAGGCACGAACACCGGGGAGCTGTTTTTT
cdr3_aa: CASNLAGGTNTGELFF

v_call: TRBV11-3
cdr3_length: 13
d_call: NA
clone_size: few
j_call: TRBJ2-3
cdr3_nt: TGTGCCAGCAGCCCCGGAGGAAAAGATACGCAGTATTTT
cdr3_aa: CASSPGGKDTQYF

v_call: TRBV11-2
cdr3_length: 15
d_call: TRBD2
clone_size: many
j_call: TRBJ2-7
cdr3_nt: TGTGCCAGCAGCTTAGCGACTAGCGGCTACTACGAGCAGTACTTC
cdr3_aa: CASSLATSGYYEQYF

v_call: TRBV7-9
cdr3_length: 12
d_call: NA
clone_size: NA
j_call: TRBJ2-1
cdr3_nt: TGTGCCAGCAGCTTAGAGACGGAAAACCAGTTCTTC
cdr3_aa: CASSLETENQFF

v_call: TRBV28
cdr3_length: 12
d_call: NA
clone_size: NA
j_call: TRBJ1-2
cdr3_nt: TGTGCCAGCCATACGGCCAACTATGGCTACACCTTC
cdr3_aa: CASHTANYGYTF

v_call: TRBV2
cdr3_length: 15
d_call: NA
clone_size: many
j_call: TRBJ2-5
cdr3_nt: TGTGCCAGCAGTTACCAGGGCACTAACCAAGAGACCCAGTACTTC
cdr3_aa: CASSYQGTNQETQYF

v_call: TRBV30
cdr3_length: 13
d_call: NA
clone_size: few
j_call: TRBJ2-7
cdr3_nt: TGTGCCTGGAGTTCGGGTGGAACCTACGAGCAGTACTTC
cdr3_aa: CAWSSGGTYEQYF

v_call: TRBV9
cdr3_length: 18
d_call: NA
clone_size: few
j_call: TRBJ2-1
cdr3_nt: TGTGCCAGCAGCGTAGGGGGGCAGGCGAACCCATTATACAATGAGCAGTTCTTC
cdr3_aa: CASSVGGQANPLYNEQFF

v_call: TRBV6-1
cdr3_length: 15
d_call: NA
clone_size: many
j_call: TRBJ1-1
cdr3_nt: TGTGCCAGCAGTGAATGGGGCAGAATAAACACTGAAGCTTTCTTT
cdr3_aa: CASSEWGRINTEAFF

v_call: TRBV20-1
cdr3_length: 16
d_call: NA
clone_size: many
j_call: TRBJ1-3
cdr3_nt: TGCAGTGCTAGAGCGCCAAACAGGGAGTCTGGAAACACCATATATTTT
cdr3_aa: CSARAPNRESGNTIYF

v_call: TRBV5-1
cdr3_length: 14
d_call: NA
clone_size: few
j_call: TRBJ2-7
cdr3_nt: TGCGCCAGCAGCTCGGACGGAATCTCCTACGAGCAGTACTTC
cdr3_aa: CASSSDGISYEQYF

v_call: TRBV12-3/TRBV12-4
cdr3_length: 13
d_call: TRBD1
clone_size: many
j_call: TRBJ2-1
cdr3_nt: TGTGCCAGCTTATGGACAGGGGGAAATGAGCAGTTCTTC
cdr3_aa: CASLWTGGNEQFF

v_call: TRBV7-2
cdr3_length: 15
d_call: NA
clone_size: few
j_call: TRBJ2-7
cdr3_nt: TGTGCCAGCAGCTCCATCGGGTGGGGGCAATACGAGCAGTACTTC
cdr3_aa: CASSSIGWGQYEQYF

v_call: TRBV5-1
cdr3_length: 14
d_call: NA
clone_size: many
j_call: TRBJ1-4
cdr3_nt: TGCGCCAGCAGCCTGACAGCAACTAATGAAAAACTGTTTTTT
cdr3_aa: CASSLTATNEKLFF

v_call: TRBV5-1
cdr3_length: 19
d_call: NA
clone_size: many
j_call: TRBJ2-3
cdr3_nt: TGCGCCAGCAGCTTGGGTTCAGGAGGCCGCTGGTCCCACACAGATACGCAGTATTTT
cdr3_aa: CASSLGSGGRWSHTDTQYF

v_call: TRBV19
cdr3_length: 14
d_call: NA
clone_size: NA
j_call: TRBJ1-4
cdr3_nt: TGTGCCAGTAGGCGACTGGACGGCAATGAAAAACTGTTTTTT
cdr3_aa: CASRRLDGNEKLFF

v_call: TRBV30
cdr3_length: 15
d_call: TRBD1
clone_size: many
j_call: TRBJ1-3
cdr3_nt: TGTGCCGGAGGACAGGGGGCCAGCTCTGGAAACACCATATATTTT
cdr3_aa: CAGGQGASSGNTIYF

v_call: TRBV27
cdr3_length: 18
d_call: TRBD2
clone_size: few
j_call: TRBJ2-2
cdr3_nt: TGTGCCAGCAGTTTGAAAGCGGGAGGGCTAACAGGGACCGGGGAGCTGTTTTTT
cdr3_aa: CASSLKAGGLTGTGELFF

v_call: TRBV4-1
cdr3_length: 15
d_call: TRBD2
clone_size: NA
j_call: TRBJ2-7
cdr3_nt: TGCGCCAGCAGCCAAGCGGCTAGCGGGGACTACGAGCAGTACTTC
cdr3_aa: CASSQAASGDYEQYF

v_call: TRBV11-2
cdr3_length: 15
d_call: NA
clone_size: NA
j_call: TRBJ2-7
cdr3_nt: TGTGCCAGCAGCTTAGGGGCTATGGGGGTGGGGGAGCAGTACTTC
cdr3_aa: CASSLGAMGVGEQYF

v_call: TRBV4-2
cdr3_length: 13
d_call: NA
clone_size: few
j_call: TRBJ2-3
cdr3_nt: TGTGCCAGCAGCCAAGACAGTAGGTATACGCAGTATTTT
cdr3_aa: CASSQDSRYTQYF

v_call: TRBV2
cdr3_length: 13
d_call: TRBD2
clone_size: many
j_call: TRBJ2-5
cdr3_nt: TGTGCCAGCAGTCCCCTAGCGGAAGAGACCCAGTACTTC
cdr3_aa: CASSPLAEETQYF

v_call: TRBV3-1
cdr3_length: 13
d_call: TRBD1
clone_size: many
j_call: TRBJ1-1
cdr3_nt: TGTGCCAGCAGCCAGAAACAGGGGAAGCAAGCTTTCTTT
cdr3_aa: CASSQKQGKQAFF

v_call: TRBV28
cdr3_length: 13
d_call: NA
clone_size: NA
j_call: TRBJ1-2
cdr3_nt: TGTGCCAGCACCGAGGCCCGGGGGGCTGGCTACACCTTC
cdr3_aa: CASTEARGAGYTF

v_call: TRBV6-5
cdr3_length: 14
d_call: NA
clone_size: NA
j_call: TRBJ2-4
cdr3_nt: TGTGCCAGCAGTTACCAGGGAGCCAAAAACATTCAGTACTTC
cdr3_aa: CASSYQGAKNIQYF

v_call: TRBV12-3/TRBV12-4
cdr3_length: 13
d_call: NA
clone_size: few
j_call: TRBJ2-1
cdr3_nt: TGTGCCAGCATGGGGCAGGGGATCAATGAGCAGTTCTTC
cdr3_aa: CASMGQGINEQFF

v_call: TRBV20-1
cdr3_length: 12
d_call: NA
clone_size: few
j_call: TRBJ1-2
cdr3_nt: TGCAGTGCTTCGGACCGAGGGAAGGGCTACACCTTC
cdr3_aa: CSASDRGKGYTF

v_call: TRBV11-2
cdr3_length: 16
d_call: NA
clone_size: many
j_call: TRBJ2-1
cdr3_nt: TGTGCCAGCAGCTTAAACTGGCAGCAGCCCTACAATGAGCAGTTCTTC
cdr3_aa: CASSLNWQQPYNEQFF

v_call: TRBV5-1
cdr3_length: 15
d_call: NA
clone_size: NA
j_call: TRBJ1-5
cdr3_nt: TGCACCAGCAGCTTGGGCTCGCCCGGCAATCAGCCCCAGCATTTT
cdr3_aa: CTSSLGSPGNQPQHF

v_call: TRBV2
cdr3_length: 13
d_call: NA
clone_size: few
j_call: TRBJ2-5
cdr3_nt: TGTGCCAGCAGTGCTACAGGGCCAGAGACCCAGTACTTC
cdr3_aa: CASSATGPETQYF